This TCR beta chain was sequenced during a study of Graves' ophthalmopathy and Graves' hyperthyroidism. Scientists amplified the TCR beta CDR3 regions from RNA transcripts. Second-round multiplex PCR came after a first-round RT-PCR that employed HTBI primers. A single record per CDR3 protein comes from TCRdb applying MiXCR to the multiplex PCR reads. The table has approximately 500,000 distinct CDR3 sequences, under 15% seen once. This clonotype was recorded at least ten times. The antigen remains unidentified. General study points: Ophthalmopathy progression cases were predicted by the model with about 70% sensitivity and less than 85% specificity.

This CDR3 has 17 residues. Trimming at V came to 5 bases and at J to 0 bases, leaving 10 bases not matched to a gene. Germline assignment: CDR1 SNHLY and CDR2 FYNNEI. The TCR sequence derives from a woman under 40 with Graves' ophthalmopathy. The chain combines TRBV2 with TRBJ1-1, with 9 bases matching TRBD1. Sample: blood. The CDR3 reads CASSSDRGGIMNTEAFF. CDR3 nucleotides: TGTGCCAGCAGTTCGGACAGGGGAGGGATCATGAACACTGAAGCTTTCTTT.